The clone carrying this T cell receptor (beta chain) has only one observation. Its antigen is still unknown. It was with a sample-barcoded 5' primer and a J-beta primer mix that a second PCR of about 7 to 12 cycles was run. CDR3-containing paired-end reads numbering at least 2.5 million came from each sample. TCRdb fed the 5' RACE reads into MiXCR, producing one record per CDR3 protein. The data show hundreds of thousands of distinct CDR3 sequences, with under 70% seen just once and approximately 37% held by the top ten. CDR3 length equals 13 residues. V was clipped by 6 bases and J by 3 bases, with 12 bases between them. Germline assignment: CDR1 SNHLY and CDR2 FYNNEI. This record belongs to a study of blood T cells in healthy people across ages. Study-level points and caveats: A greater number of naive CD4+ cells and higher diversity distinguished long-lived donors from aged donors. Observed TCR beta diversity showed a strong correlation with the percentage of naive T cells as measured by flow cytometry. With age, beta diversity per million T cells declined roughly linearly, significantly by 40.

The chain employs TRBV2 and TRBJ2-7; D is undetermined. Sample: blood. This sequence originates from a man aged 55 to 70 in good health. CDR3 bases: TGTGCCAGCAGAACGGGTATGGGCTACGAGCAGTACTTC. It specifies CASRTGMGYEQYF. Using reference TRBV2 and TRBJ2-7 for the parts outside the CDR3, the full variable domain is EPEVTQTPSHQVTQMGQEVILRCVPISNHLYFYWYRQILGQKVEFLVSFYNNEISEKSEIFDDQFSVERPDGSNFTLKIRSTKLEDSAMYFCASRTGMGYEQYFGPGTRLTVT.